Presented here are 19 T cell receptor beta chains from one specimen sequenced in a study of cytomegalovirus exposure and HLA in healthy donors (TCRdb year 2017). The receptor library was made with the immunoSEQ multiplex PCR assay. A mixture of 60 forward primers for TCR Vbeta segments and 13 reverse primers for TCR Jbeta segments was used in the multiplex PCR. Imported from immuneACCESS, the table was reduced by TCRdb to in-frame sequences with V and J called. These copies leave out some clones; in studies compared against another copy, an unresolved V gene accounts for under half, and the cause of the remainder is not known. Here the sample has roughly 130,000 clones; approximately 80% occur a single time. Approximately 4% of the sample is in the top ten clones. What was sequenced was PBMCs. The receptors shown here come from a middle-aged woman in good health and CMV-seronegative.

This clone is a singleton in its sample. The V call is TRBV9, the J call TRBJ1-2, with D possibly matching TRBD1 (6 bases). The CDR3 has 15 amino acids. Trimming shortened V by 0 bases and J by 6 bases, and 15 bases separated the two germline ends. Germline V lookup: CDR1 SGDLS, CDR2 YYNGEE. CDR3 coding DNA: TGTGCCAGCAGCGTAGGGTGGGACAAATGGAATGGCTACACCTTC. Protein sequence: CASSVGWDKWNGYTF.

V and J are TRBV7-9 and TRBJ2-3; possible D gene TRBD2, 6 bases. The CDR3 consists of 17 residues. Germline V gene lookup returns CDR1 SEHNR and CDR2 FQNEAQ (reference sequence). With 2 bases removed from V and 0 bases from J, the gap between germline ends came to 15 bases. The CDR3 nucleotides are TGTGCCAGCAGCTTAAGTAGACTAGGGACTAGCACAGATACGCAGTATTTT. Amino acids: CASSLSRLGTSTDTQYF. The variable domain in full, completed from reference TRBV7-9 and TRBJ2-3, reads DTGVSQNPRHKITKRGQNVTFRCDPISEHNRLYWYRQTLGQGPEFLTYFQNEAQLEKSRLLSDRFSAERPKGSFSTLEIQRTEQGDSAMYLCASSLSRLGTSTDTQYFGPGTRLTVL.

CDR3: CASRTGSSYNSPLHF. For the CDR3, the DNA is TGTGCCAGCAGGACAGGTAGCTCCTATAATTCACCCCTCCACTTT. The V gene is TRBV27, the J gene TRBJ1-6, with D tentatively TRBD1 (6 bases). Trimming took off 6 bases at V and 0 bases at J, with 9 bases between the two ends. Germline V gives CDR1 MNHEY, CDR2 SMNVEV (reference sequence). This CDR3 has 15 residues.

This clone was seen a few times. The V and J genes are TRBV4-3 and TRBJ1-4; 7 nucleotides line up with TRBD1. CDR3 length equals 15 residues. The trim removed 3 bases at V and 4 bases at J, leaving 5 bases unmatched. Germline V gene lookup returns CDR1 LGHNA and CDR2 YSLEER. This CDR3 reads CASSQGTGVNEKLFF. DNA for the CDR3: TGCGCCAGCAGCCAGGGAACAGGGGTTAATGAAAAACTGTTTTTT.

The chain recombines TRBV12-5 with TRBJ1-6, with 12 nucleotides matching TRBD1. The CDR3 has 16 residues. V dropped 6 bases and J dropped 5; count of bases not matched to a gene: 5. In germline, CDR1 is LGHNT, CDR2 FRNRAP. DNA for the CDR3: TGTGCTAGTGGCCTGGGACAGGGGGCCGATAATTCACCCCTCCACTTT. Protein product: CASGLGQGADNSPLHF.

V and J are TRBV29-1 and TRBJ2-3; D uncertain. The CDR3 sequence is 10 residues long. Trimming removed 8 bases from V and 3 bases from J, with 6 bases in between. CDR1 is SQVTM, CDR2 ANQGSEA, per germline. The CDR3 loop reads CSTKTDTQYF. The CDR3 DNA is TGCAGCACAAAGACAGATACGCAGTATTTT.

This clone was observed once. V is TRBV9 and J is TRBJ1-2, with 7 nucleotides matching TRBD1. Trimming cost V 2 bases and J 4 bases; bases outside gene matches: 11. Germline CDR1 is SGDLS and CDR2 is YYNGEE. The CDR3 totals 16 residues. CDR3: CASSVRSGTDLYGYTF. As DNA, the CDR3 is TGTGCCAGCAGCGTGAGGTCCGGGACAGATCTCTATGGCTACACCTTC. The complete variable domain, with remaining parts taken from reference TRBV9 and TRBJ1-2, reads DSGVTQTPKHLITATGQRVTLRCSPRSGDLSVYWYQQSLDQGLQFLIQYYNGEERAKGNILERFSAQQFPDLHSELNLSSLELGDSALYFCASSVRSGTDLYGYTFGSGTRLTVV.

The chain links TRBV6-1 to TRBJ1-2, with 9 bases fitting TRBD1. Looked up from germline, CDR1 is MNHNS and CDR2 is SASEGT. The CDR3 runs to 15 residues. J gave up 0 bases and V 6 bases, and 5 bases lay outside the gene matches. The CDR3 DNA is TGTGCCAGCAGCCGGGACAGGGCGCCTAACTATGGCTACACCTTC. Amino acids: CASSRDRAPNYGYTF.

The V and J genes are TRBV19 and TRBJ1-1; 7 bases are a match to TRBD1. Unmatched junction bases numbered 5, after V lost 3 bases and J lost 4 bases. Germline V gene lookup returns CDR1 LNHDA and CDR2 SQIVND (reference sequence). The CDR3 extends over 14 amino acids. The CDR3 sequence: CASSMSGTVTEAFF. CDR3 sequence (DNA): TGTGCCAGTAGTATGTCCGGGACAGTCACTGAAGCTTTCTTT.

This chain uses TRBV5-6 with TRBJ1-1, with D uncertain. The CDR3 has 13 amino acids. Germline CDR1 SGHDT, CDR2 YYEEEE. The ends were cut back, 2 bases at V and 4 bases at J, with 9 bases in the middle. This CDR3 is CASSLRGRTEAFF. The DNA for the CDR3 is TGTGCCAGCAGCTTAAGAGGGCGCACTGAAGCTTTCTTT.

This clone was detected a few times. The V call is TRBV5-1, the J call TRBJ2-7, with 10 bases matching TRBD2. The V segment lost 0 bases and the J segment 3 bases; nucleotides outside the gene matches: 3. CDR1 SGHRS and CDR2 YFSETQ come from the germline V gene. CDR3 size: 15 residues. CDR3 residues: CASSLAASGSYEQYF. Written as DNA, the CDR3 is TGCGCCAGCAGCTTGGCGGCTAGCGGGAGCTACGAGCAGTACTTC.

The gene calls are TRBV7-9 and TRBJ1-6; 7 nucleotides align to TRBD1. Germline V CDR1 and CDR2: SEHNR, FQNEAQ (reference sequence). The CDR3 extends over 14 amino acids. Trimming at V came to 1 base and at J to 7 bases, leaving 1 base not matched to a gene. The CDR3 sequence: CASSLEQGNSPLHF. CDR3 bases: TGTGCCAGCAGCTTAGAACAGGGGAATTCACCCCTCCACTTT.

For this clone: This same CDR3 is encoded by further DNA sequences in the sample. V is TRBV12-5 and J is TRBJ1-5; 7 nucleotides match TRBD1. The junction had 10 bases not matched to a gene; V was cut back by 7 bases and J by 4 bases. The CDR3 has 15 amino acids. CDR1 and CDR2 (germline): LGHNT, FRNRAP. The CDR3: CASVKTSQGNQPQHF. The CDR3 region has the DNA TGTGCTAGTGTCAAAACCTCACAGGGGAATCAGCCCCAGCATTTT.

The rearrangement joins TRBV7-2 to TRBJ2-2, with 7 bases identical to TRBD2. CDR1 is SGHTA, CDR2 FQGNSA, per germline. CDR3 length equals 17 residues. With V trimmed by 0 bases and J by 0 bases, 4 bases remained unmatched. The CDR3 is CASSLAASGTNTGELFF. The CDR3 DNA follows: TGTGCCAGCAGCTTAGCGGCTAGCGGCACGAACACCGGGGAGCTGTTTTTT.

The chain carries TRBV6-1 and TRBJ2-3, with a weak D call TRBD1 (5 bases). Germline values: CDR1 MNHNS, CDR2 SASEGT. The CDR3 covers 14 residues. V was clipped by 0 bases and J by 1 base, with 5 bases between them. DNA for the CDR3: TGTGCCAGCAGTGAAGCGGGGCGCACAGATACGCAGTATTTT. It translates to CASSEAGRTDTQYF.

In this sample, this clone turned up once. V gene TRBV4-3 combines with J gene TRBJ1-1; D may be TRBD1 (5 bases). Per the germline V gene, CDR1 is LGHNA and CDR2 is YSLEER. The CDR3 sequence is 14 residues long. V was shortened by 0 bases and J by 1 base, with 6 bases between the two germline ends. The CDR3 DNA is TGCGCCAGCAGCCAAGACGGGGGGAACACTGAAGCTTTCTTT. Translation: CASSQDGGNTEAFF.

V is TRBV7-9 and J is TRBJ2-5, with 7 positions matching TRBD1. Germline lookup yields CDR1 SEHNR and CDR2 FQNEAQ (reference sequence). J gave up 5 bases and V 3 bases, and 9 bases lay outside the gene matches. The CDR3 extends over 15 amino acids. In DNA, the CDR3 is TGTGCCAGCAGCTTGGAGACAGGGTTCCAGGAGACCCAGTACTTC. Encoded protein: CASSLETGFQETQYF.

The chain is built from TRBV11-2 and TRBJ1-1; D uncertain. V lost 2 bases to trimming and J lost 3 bases, with 7 bases between them. The CDR3 is 13 residues long. The germline V gene encodes CDR1 SGHAT and CDR2 FQNNGV. The CDR3 protein is CASSLNGHTEAFF. The CDR3 DNA follows: TGTGCCAGCAGCTTAAACGGTCACACTGAAGCTTTCTTT.

This CDR3 is CASSGLAGLSGDEQFF. CDR3 sequence (DNA): TGTGCCAGCAGCGGACTAGCGGGACTCTCAGGGGATGAGCAGTTCTTC. This chain uses TRBV21-1 with TRBJ2-1; the table gives TRBD2 as D, unverified against the DNA. TRBV21-1 is described as a pseudogene. There are 16 residues in the CDR3.